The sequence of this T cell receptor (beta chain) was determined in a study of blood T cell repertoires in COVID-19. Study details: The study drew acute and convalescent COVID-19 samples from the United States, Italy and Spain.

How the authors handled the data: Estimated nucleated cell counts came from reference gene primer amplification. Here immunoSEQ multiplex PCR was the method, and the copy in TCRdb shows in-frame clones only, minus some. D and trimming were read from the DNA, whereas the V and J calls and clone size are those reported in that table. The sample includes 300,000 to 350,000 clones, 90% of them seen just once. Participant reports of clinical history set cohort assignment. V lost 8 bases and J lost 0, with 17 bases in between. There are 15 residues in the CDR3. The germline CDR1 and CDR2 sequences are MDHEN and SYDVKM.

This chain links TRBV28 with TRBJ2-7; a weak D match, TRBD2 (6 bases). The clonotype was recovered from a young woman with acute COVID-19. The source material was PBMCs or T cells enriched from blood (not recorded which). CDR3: CASAEPGLSSYEQYF. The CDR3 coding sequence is TGTGCCAGCGCTGAACCGGGACTTTCCTCCTACGAGCAGTACTTC.